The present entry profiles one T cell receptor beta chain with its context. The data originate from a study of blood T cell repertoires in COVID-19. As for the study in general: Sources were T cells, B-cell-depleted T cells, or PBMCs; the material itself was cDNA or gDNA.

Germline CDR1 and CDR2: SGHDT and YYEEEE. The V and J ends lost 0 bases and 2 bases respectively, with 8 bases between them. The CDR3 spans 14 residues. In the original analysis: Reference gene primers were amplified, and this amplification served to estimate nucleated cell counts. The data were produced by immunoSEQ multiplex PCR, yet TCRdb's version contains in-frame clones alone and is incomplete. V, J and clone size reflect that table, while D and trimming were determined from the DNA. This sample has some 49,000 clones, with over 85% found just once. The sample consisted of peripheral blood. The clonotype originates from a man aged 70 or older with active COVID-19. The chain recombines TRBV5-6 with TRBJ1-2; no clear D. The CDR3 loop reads CASSLAPGNYGYTF. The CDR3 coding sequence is TGTGCCAGCAGCTTGGCCCCGGGGAACTATGGCTACACCTTC.